This T cell receptor beta chain was documented in a study of early T cells in non-severe SARS-CoV-2 infection. TCRdb called the 5' RACE reads again in MiXCR, with one record for every CDR3 protein. Here the sample spans roughly 99,000 distinct CDR3 sequences, approximately 12% being singletons. Regarding this clonotype: It may be a read error: a sequence one base away is much more abundant.

Germline V CDR1 and CDR2: MNHEY, SVGAGI. This CDR3 has 15 residues. This clonotype was sampled from an adult who was a healthcare worker with PCR-confirmed SARS-CoV-2 infection or an uninfected control (not recorded which). The chain uses TRBV6-5 and TRBJ2-3; 8 bases are a match to TRBD2. The sequencing input was whole blood. CDR3 coding DNA: TGTGCCAGCAGCCCCCCCGGGAGGGACTCAGATACGAAGTATTTT. Protein sequence: CASSPPGRDSDTKYF.